This record concerns one TCR beta chain sequence. These data belong to a study of blood T cell repertoires in COVID-19. Study summary: The United States, Italy and Spain provided the acute and convalescent COVID-19 samples. Sources were T cells, B-cell-depleted T cells, or PBMCs; the material itself was cDNA or gDNA.

V shed 0 bases, J shed 2 bases, and the junction held 0 bases outside the gene matches. This CDR3 spans 16 amino acids. Germline V gene lookup returns CDR1 SGHTA and CDR2 FQGNSA. In the original analysis: For nucleated cells, counts were estimated from reference gene primer amplification. Clones were read by immunoSEQ multiplex PCR, and TCRdb kept only the in-frame ones, dropping some. V and J calls and clone size follow that table, whereas D and trimming were derived from the DNA. The repertoire holds approximately 100,000 clones, with about 84% as singletons. The genes are TRBV7-2 and TRBJ1-6; 8 bases agree with TRBD1. The TCR was taken from a woman in her 70s with acute or convalescent COVID-19. The sample was peripheral blood. CDR3 protein: CASSLATGAYNSPLHF. The CDR3 DNA sequence: TGTGCCAGCAGCTTAGCGACAGGGGCCTATAATTCACCCCTCCACTTT.